The 12 T cell receptor beta chains given below trace back to one sample, sequenced in a study of control samples from healthy donors and cancer patients. The data were produced by immunoSEQ multiplex PCR, yet TCRdb's version contains in-frame clones alone and is incomplete. The repertoire has some 100,000 clones, 75% to 90% of them found once; the top ten carry 7.8%. The sequenced sample was blood. The receptors shown here come from a man aged 25-45 years in good health.

V usage is TRBV24-1 and J usage is TRBJ1-2; D gene uncertain. Germline V CDR1 and CDR2: KGHDR, SFDVKD. The germline V and J ends were trimmed by 5 bases and 4 bases, with 16 bases remaining between them. This CDR3 region has 15 residues. The DNA for the CDR3 is TGTGCCACCAGTGCCAAAACGCCAAATGGCTATGGCTACACCTTC. Residues: CATSAKTPNGYGYTF.

This chain uses TRBV15 with TRBJ1-6; D is ambiguous. This CDR3 is built from 14 residues. Deletions cut 0 bases from V and 6 bases from J, with 6 bases between. Germline V gene data show CDR1 as LNHNV and CDR2 as YYDKDF (reference sequence). Here the CDR3 DNA reads TGTGCCACCAGCAGAGATCTATCTAATTCACCCCTCCACTTT. Its translation: CATSRDLSNSPLHF.

The gene calls are TRBV3-1 (or the pseudogene TRBV3-2) and TRBJ2-2; TRBD2 agrees at 9 bases. Germline V gene sequence: CDR1 LGHDT, CDR2 YNNKEL (reference sequence). The CDR3 sequence is 17 residues long. V shed 6 bases, J shed 1 base, and the junction held 9 bases outside the gene matches. CDR3 in DNA: TGTGCCAGCAGTTCAGTAGCGGGGGCCCTGAACACCGGGGAGCTGTTTTTT. This codes for CASSSVAGALNTGELFF.

V gene TRBV2 combines with J gene TRBJ2-1; 8 nucleotides agree with TRBD1. Unmatched junction bases numbered 2, after V lost 5 bases and J lost 2 bases. Germline CDR1 SNHLY, CDR2 FYNNEI. CDR3 size: 14 residues. This CDR3 reads CASSQDRAYNEQFF. The DNA for the CDR3 is TGTGCCAGCAGTCAGGACAGGGCCTACAATGAGCAGTTCTTC. Using reference TRBV2 and TRBJ2-1 for the parts outside the CDR3, the full variable domain is EPEVTQTPSHQVTQMGQEVILRCVPISNHLYFYWYRQILGQKVEFLVSFYNNEISEKSEIFDDQFSVERPDGSNFTLKIRSTKLEDSAMYFCASSQDRAYNEQFFGPGTRLTVL.

The gene calls are TRBV5-1 and TRBJ1-4; possibly TRBD1 for D (5 bases). Germline CDR1 and CDR2: SGHRS and YFSETQ. The length of the CDR3 is 14 residues. V was clipped by 5 bases and J by 4 bases, with 12 bases between them. For the CDR3, the DNA is TGCGCCAGCAGTAGGGACGGAGGTAATGAAAAACTGTTTTTT. Its protein product is CASSRDGGNEKLFF.

The rearrangement joins TRBV16 to TRBJ1-2; 7 bases map to TRBD1. V trimming: 0 bases; J trimming: 5 bases; junction bases outside the gene matches: 3. CDR1 KGHSY and CDR2 FQNENV come from the germline V gene. The CDR3 is made up of 14 amino acids. The CDR3 region is CASSQSGQIYGYTF. CDR3 nucleotide sequence: TGTGCCAGCAGCCAATCGGGACAGATTTATGGCTACACCTTC. Combining the CDR3 with reference TRBV16 and TRBJ1-2 gives the whole variable domain GEEVAQTPKHLVRGEGQKAKLYCAPIKGHSYVFWYQQVLKNEFKFLISFQNENVFDETGMPKERFSAKCLPNSPCSLEIQATKLEDSAVYFCASSQSGQIYGYTFGSGTRLTVV.

This clone was found a few times. The chain uses TRBV5-4 and TRBJ1-1; tentative D call: TRBD1 (6 bases). The CDR3 totals 17 residues. Germline assignment: CDR1 SGHNT and CDR2 YYREEE (reference sequence). The V end was cut by 1 base, the J end by 3 bases, with 19 bases between. The CDR3 DNA reads TGTGCCAGCAGCTTGCCGGGACGGGGGGCAGTGGACACTGAAGCTTTCTTT. Translation: CASSLPGRGAVDTEAFF.

This chain uses TRBV15 with TRBJ1-1; D unclear. CDR1 is LNHNV, CDR2 YYDKDF, per germline (reference sequence). V was shortened by 3 bases and J by 7 bases, with 9 bases between the two germline ends. The CDR3 contains 12 residues. The CDR3 DNA reads as TGTGCCACCAGCAGTTTCGTTCGTGAAGCTTTCTTT. Translated, it gives CATSSFVREAFF.

With regard to this clone: The sample holds other DNA sequences that translate to the same CDR3. This chain uses TRBV7-2 with TRBJ2-7; D possibly uses TRBD1 or TRBD2 (6 bases each). The CDR3 has 15 amino acids. Looked up from germline, CDR1 is SGHTA and CDR2 is FQGNSA. Trimming took off 6 bases at V and 4 bases at J, with 19 bases between the two ends. CDR3 DNA sequence: TGTGCCAGCAGGGAAGGGGGGTACTCAATTTACGAGCAGTACTTC. This codes for CASREGGYSIYEQYF.

The J gene is TRBJ1-2, the V gene TRBV12-3 or TRBV12-4; D gene unclear. CDR3 size: 13 residues. Deletions cut 6 bases from V and 8 bases from J, with 16 bases between. The CDR3: CASRRVGVEGYTF. CDR3 coding DNA: TGTGCCAGCAGGCGCGTCGGGGTTGAAGGCTACACCTTC.

In nucleotides, the CDR3 is TGTGCCACCAGTGAAGGGTGGGGCAGGGGGGGCGCGGATCAGCCCCAGCATTTT. This translates into CATSEGWGRGGADQPQHF. This chain uses TRBV24-1 with TRBJ1-5, with TRBD1 matching 7 bases. This CDR3 contains 18 residues. Germline assignment: CDR1 KGHDR and CDR2 SFDVKD. J was trimmed by 5 bases and V by 4 bases; bases with no gene match: 16.

The chain carries TRBV19 and TRBJ2-2; 13 bases agree with TRBD2. The junction had 3 bases not matched to a gene; V was cut back by 5 bases and J by 0 bases. Germline lookup yields CDR1 LNHDA and CDR2 SQIVND (reference sequence). CDR3 length: 17 residues. CDR3 DNA sequence: TGTGCCAGTAGTTCAACTAGCGGGGGGGCGAACACCGGGGAGCTGTTTTTT. This translates into CASSSTSGGANTGELFF.